The 29 T cell receptor beta chains listed next were all sequenced from one sample in a study of blood T cell repertoires in COVID-19. Using immunoSEQ multiplex PCR, the repertoire was profiled, and TCRdb retains in-frame clones only, with some absent. Of about 310,000 clones in the sample, under 90% were seen once. The specimen was peripheral blood. All receptors derive from a woman in her twenties or thirties with COVID-19, enrolled during active disease.

The chain employs TRBV24-1 and TRBJ1-4; possibly TRBD1 for D (5 bases). V was shortened by 4 bases and J by 8 bases, with 28 bases between the two germline ends. The CDR3 length is 19 residues. Per the germline V gene, CDR1 is KGHDR and CDR2 is SFDVKD. The CDR3 reads CATSDLQRQGGWLKEKLFF. DNA for the CDR3: TGTGCCACCAGTGACTTACAGCGTCAGGGAGGATGGTTGAAGGAAAAACTGTTTTTT.

This chain uses TRBV19 with TRBJ2-3; D is undetermined. Looked up from germline, CDR1 is LNHDA and CDR2 is SQIVND (reference sequence). Trimming removed 3 bases at V and 2 bases at J, with 9 bases between. The CDR3 runs to 14 residues. CDR3 sequence reads: CASSMAPFTDTQYF. The DNA of the CDR3 is TGTGCCAGTAGTATGGCTCCTTTCACAGATACGCAGTATTTT.

This clone appeared a single time. The gene calls are TRBV2 and TRBJ2-6; TRBD1 aligns across 7 bases. V gave up 4 bases and J gave up 4 bases; unmatched junction bases: 4. Germline values: CDR1 SNHLY, CDR2 FYNNEI. The CDR3 is made up of 15 amino acids. CDR3 amino acids: CASSGQGSGANVLTF. Written as DNA, the CDR3 is TGTGCCAGCAGTGGACAGGGTTCAGGGGCCAACGTCCTGACTTTC. Combining the CDR3 with reference TRBV2 and TRBJ2-6 gives the whole variable domain EPEVTQTPSHQVTQMGQEVILRCVPISNHLYFYWYRQILGQKVEFLVSFYNNEISEKSEIFDDQFSVERPDGSNFTLKIRSTKLEDSAMYFCASSGQGSGANVLTFGAGSRLTVL.

The J gene is TRBJ2-1, the V gene TRBV6-6; perhaps TRBD2 as D (6 bases). With 3 bases removed from V and 7 bases from J, the gap between germline ends came to 13 bases. Germline-derived CDR1 and CDR2 are MNHNY and SVGAGI (reference sequence). The CDR3 is 14 amino acids. CDR3 region: CASSYSGVGNEQFF. The CDR3 region has the DNA TGTGCCAGCAGTTATTCGGGAGTCGGGAATGAGCAGTTCTTC.

The V and J genes are TRBV27 and TRBJ2-2; 10 nucleotides match TRBD2. Germline V gene sequence: CDR1 MNHEY, CDR2 SMNVEV (reference sequence). CDR3 length: 17 amino acids. The V gene end was trimmed by 2 bases and the J gene end by 6 bases; junction bases not matched to a gene: 9. In DNA form, the CDR3 reads TGTGCCAGCAGTTTAAAGAGAGCGGGAGGGTTCGCCGGGGAGCTGTTTTTT. Residues: CASSLKRAGGFAGELFF.

The CDR3 DNA is TGTGCCAGCAGGGTAGGACAGTATAGCAATCAGCCCCAGCATTTT. This sequence encodes CASRVGQYSNQPQHF. The chain uses TRBV2 and TRBJ1-5; possible D gene TRBD1, 6 bases. There are 15 residues in the CDR3. Germline CDR1 SNHLY, CDR2 FYNNEI. V was pared by 6 bases and J by 0 bases, with 12 bases between.

This chain joins TRBV19 and TRBJ1-6, with D perhaps TRBD1 (5 bases). Germline CDR1 LNHDA, CDR2 SQIVND (reference sequence). Trimming took off 5 bases at V and 8 bases at J, with 10 bases between the two ends. The CDR3 has 13 residues. The DNA of the CDR3 is TGTGCCAGTAGTCCGGGGGTTTATTCACCCCTCCACTTT. Translated, it gives CASSPGVYSPLHF.

CDR3 protein: CASMGAMRAEAFF. CDR3 DNA: TGTGCCAGCATGGGAGCCATGAGGGCTGAAGCTTTCTTT. The genes are TRBV25-1 and TRBJ1-1; D gene unclear. Per germline, CDR1 MGHDK and CDR2 SYGVNS. V shed 7 bases and J shed 6 bases, with 15 bases lying between them. CDR3 length equals 13 residues.

The V call is TRBV5-1, the J call TRBJ2-3; TRBD2 matches at 7 bases. Germline lookup yields CDR1 SGHRS and CDR2 YFSETQ. V lost 7 bases and J lost 5; bases outside the gene matches: 16. CDR3 size: 16 residues. The CDR3 loop reads CASAPVGEGRGDTQYF. The CDR3 DNA sequence: TGCGCCAGCGCCCCTGTGGGGGAGGGCCGGGGAGATACGCAGTATTTT.

This clone was recorded only once. V usage is TRBV7-9 and J usage is TRBJ2-7, with 10 bases matching TRBD2. Germline V gives CDR1 SEHNR, CDR2 FQNEAQ (reference sequence). V was pared by 5 bases and J by 0 bases, with 10 bases of the junction left unmatched. The CDR3 consists of 17 residues. CDR3 region: CASSPTAGTSASYEQYF. As DNA, the CDR3 is TGTGCCAGCAGCCCTACAGCCGGGACTAGCGCCTCCTACGAGCAGTACTTC.

This chain connects TRBV11-2 to TRBJ2-5; 9 nucleotides align to TRBD1. V lost 0 bases to trimming and J lost 1 base; unmatched junction nucleotides: 6. This CDR3 is built from 17 residues. In germline, CDR1 is SGHAT, CDR2 FQNNGV. CDR3 sequence: CASSLDGPGQGQETQYF. The CDR3 DNA reads TGTGCCAGCAGCTTAGATGGACCGGGACAGGGCCAAGAGACCCAGTACTTC.

The chain uses TRBV30 and TRBJ2-1, with TRBD2 identical over 7 bases. V was pared by 5 bases and J by 0 bases, with 4 bases of the junction left unmatched. Germline assignment: CDR1 GTSNPN and CDR2 SVGIG (reference sequence). The CDR3 length is 14 residues. The CDR3 coding sequence is TGTGCCTGGTCTAGCGGAGTCTCCTACAATGAGCAGTTCTTC. This gives the protein CAWSSGVSYNEQFF.

The chain combines TRBV3-1 (or the pseudogene TRBV3-2) with TRBJ2-6; the match to TRBD1 covers 7 bases. CDR1 is LGHDT, CDR2 YNNKEL, per germline (reference sequence). V shed 4 bases, J shed 0 bases, and the junction held 6 bases outside the gene matches. The length of the CDR3 is 17 residues. DNA for the CDR3: TGTGCCAGCAGCCCCCAAGGGGGCCCCTCTGGGGCCAACGTCCTGACTTTC. The encoded protein is CASSPQGGPSGANVLTF.

This chain connects TRBV4-2 to TRBJ2-3; 9 positions match TRBD2. The CDR3 has 18 residues. Germline loops: CDR1 LGHNA, CDR2 YNFKEQ. V was clipped by 0 bases and J by 7 bases; unmatched bases: 14. The CDR3 spells CASSQDPPESGRRNTQYF. Here the CDR3 DNA reads TGTGCCAGCAGCCAAGATCCCCCGGAGAGCGGGAGGCGAAATACGCAGTATTTT.

This chain uses TRBV19 with TRBJ1-1; D not certain. Looked up from germline, CDR1 is LNHDA and CDR2 is SQIVND (reference sequence). The CDR3 is 13 amino acids. V lost 7 bases, J lost 1 base, and 10 bases lay in between. The CDR3 loop is CASKGRPNTEAFF. The CDR3 region has the DNA TGTGCCAGTAAAGGCAGGCCGAACACTGAAGCTTTCTTT.

This rearrangement joins TRBV7-3 to TRBJ1-5, with D maybe TRBD1 (6 bases). V shed 0 bases and J shed 5 bases, with 20 bases lying between them. Germline-derived CDR1 and CDR2 are SGHTA and FQGTGA. The CDR3 spans 18 residues. The DNA of the CDR3 is TGTGCCAGCAGCTTAACGGGACGTACAGGGTCAGGGGATCAGCCCCAGCATTTT. Its protein is CASSLTGRTGSGDQPQHF.

V is TRBV28 and J is TRBJ2-1, with a weak D call TRBD2 (8 bases). Germline CDR1 is MDHEN and CDR2 is SYDVKM. The CDR3 sequence is 18 residues long. The V gene lost 6 bases and the J gene lost 2 bases, with 23 bases spanning the gap. The DNA of the CDR3 is TGTGCCAGCAGAAAAGACAGGGTCCAGCGGGAGACCTACAATGAGCAGTTCTTC. Its protein is CASRKDRVQRETYNEQFF.

The V gene is TRBV5-1, the J gene TRBJ2-1; 7 bases agree with TRBD1. V shed 0 bases, J shed 8 bases, and the junction held 5 bases outside the gene matches. The germline V gene has CDR1 SGHRS and CDR2 YFSETQ. The CDR3 is 14 residues long. CDR3: CASSLDRGSDEQFF. The CDR3 region has the DNA TGCGCCAGCAGCTTGGACAGGGGAAGCGATGAGCAGTTCTTC.

On this clone itself: The same CDR3 is also encoded by other DNA sequences in this sample. The chain couples TRBV29-1 to TRBJ2-7, with 10 positions matching TRBD2. Trimming removed 7 bases from V and 3 bases from J; junction bases left unmatched: 3. This CDR3 has 12 amino acids. Germline lookup yields CDR1 SQVTM and CDR2 ANQGSEA. CDR3: CSARLAGYEQYF. The CDR3 nucleotides read TGCAGCGCTAGACTAGCGGGCTACGAGCAGTACTTC.

Worth noting for this clone: This sample also contains other DNA sequences that code for the same CDR3. V is TRBV18 and J is TRBJ1-2, with 8 bases fitting TRBD1. Trimming removed 3 bases from V and 8 bases from J; junction bases left unmatched: 5. CDR1 is KGHSH, CDR2 LQKENI, per germline. This CDR3 is built from 13 residues. CDR3 nucleotides: TGTGCCAGCTCACCGACAGGGGAGTACGGCTACACCTTC. Protein sequence: CASSPTGEYGYTF.

The chain employs TRBV3-1 (or the pseudogene TRBV3-2) and TRBJ1-1; D is uncertain. Trimming removed 3 bases at V and 12 bases at J, with 17 bases between. Germline-derived CDR1 and CDR2 are LGHDT and YNNKEL (reference sequence). The CDR3 has 13 amino acids. In nucleotides, the CDR3 is TGTGCCAGCAGCCAGACTCCCGAGGGCGCAACTTTCTTT. Translation gives CASSQTPEGATFF.

The chain is built from TRBV27 and TRBJ1-6; D not resolved. The V gene's germline CDR1 is MNHEY and CDR2 SMNVEV (reference sequence). V was cut by 8 bases and J by 4 bases, with 9 bases left in between. This CDR3 spans 13 amino acids. CDR3 nucleotide sequence: TGTGCCAGCGGTCGGGAGTATAATTCACCCCTCCACTTT. Encoded protein: CASGREYNSPLHF.

This clone was seen only a few times. This chain uses TRBV6-1 with TRBJ1-2, with 7 bases matching TRBD1. There are 16 residues in the CDR3. From germline, CDR1 is MNHNS and CDR2 SASEGT. V shed 1 base and J 4 bases; nucleotides not matched to a gene: 9. CDR3 amino acids: CASSEGAGGYSYGYTF. CDR3 nucleotides: TGTGCCAGCAGTGAAGGCGCAGGGGGGTATAGCTATGGCTACACCTTC.

The chain links TRBV7-3 to TRBJ1-6; no clear D gene. The germline V and J ends were trimmed by 3 bases and 6 bases, with 9 bases remaining between them. CDR1 and CDR2 from the germline V gene are SGHTA and FQGTGA. CDR3 length: 14 amino acids. The CDR3 coding sequence is TGTGCCAGCAGCTTGGAGGGCGGTAATTCACCCCTCCACTTT. Translating it yields CASSLEGGNSPLHF.

This clone occurred once. J is TRBJ1-2 and V is TRBV5-6, with TRBD1 identical over 7 bases. With V trimmed by 6 bases and J by 8 bases, 10 bases remained unmatched. This CDR3 comprises 13 residues. Germline CDR1 SGHDT, CDR2 YYEEEE. The CDR3 region has the DNA TGTGCCAGCATCAATGACAGGGCGAGCGGCTACACCTTC. As protein: CASINDRASGYTF.

The J gene is TRBJ1-1, the V gene TRBV9; D may be TRBD1 (5 bases). Trimming stripped 7 bases from V and 7 bases from J, with 11 bases between. Germline-derived CDR1 and CDR2 are SGDLS and YYNGEE. CDR3 length: 11 amino acids. The CDR3 nucleotides are TGTGCCAGCGAGATCGGGGGTGAAGCTTTCTTT. It translates to CASEIGGEAFF.

This rearrangement joins TRBV7-6 to TRBJ2-2; D is ambiguous. The ends were cut back, 5 bases at V and 3 bases at J, with 16 bases in the middle. The CDR3 is 16 residues long. Per the germline V gene, CDR1 is SGHVS and CDR2 is FNYEAQ. The CDR3 DNA is TGTGCCAGCAGCCAACGGCTGTCCGGGTACACCGGGGAGCTGTTTTTT. It encodes CASSQRLSGYTGELFF.

A single count supports this clone. The chain combines TRBV11-2 with TRBJ2-1; the match to TRBD2 covers 11 bases. The CDR3 length is 15 residues. The V and J ends lost 2 bases and 8 bases, in that order; junction bases with no gene match: 5. Per germline, CDR1 SGHAT and CDR2 FQNNGV. The CDR3 region is CASSLRLAGRDEQFF. The CDR3 DNA reads TGTGCCAGCAGCTTAAGACTAGCGGGAAGGGATGAGCAGTTCTTC.

V and J are TRBV5-1 and TRBJ2-5, with D possibly TRBD2 on 7 matching bases. This CDR3 is built from 13 residues. CDR1 is SGHRS, CDR2 YFSETQ, per germline. The V end lost 4 bases, the J end lost 5 bases, and 12 bases lay between the germline ends. For the CDR3, the DNA is TGCGCCAGCAGCCAAAGGGGGGGTGAGACCCAGTACTTC. It is translated as CASSQRGGETQYF.